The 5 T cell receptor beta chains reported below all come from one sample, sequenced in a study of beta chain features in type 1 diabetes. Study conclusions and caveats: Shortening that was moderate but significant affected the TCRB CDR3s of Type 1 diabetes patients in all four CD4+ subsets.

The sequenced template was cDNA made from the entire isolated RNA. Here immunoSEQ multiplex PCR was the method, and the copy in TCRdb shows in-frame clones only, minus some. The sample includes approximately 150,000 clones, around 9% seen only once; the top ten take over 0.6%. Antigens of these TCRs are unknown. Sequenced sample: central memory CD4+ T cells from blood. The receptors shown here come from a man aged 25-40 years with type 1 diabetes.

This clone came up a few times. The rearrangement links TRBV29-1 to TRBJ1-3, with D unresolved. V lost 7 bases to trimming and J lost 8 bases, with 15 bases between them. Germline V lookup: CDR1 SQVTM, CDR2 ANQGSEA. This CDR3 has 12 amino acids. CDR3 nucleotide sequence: TGCAGCGCATCCACGGGCGGGGACACCATATATTTT. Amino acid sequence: CSASTGGDTIYF.

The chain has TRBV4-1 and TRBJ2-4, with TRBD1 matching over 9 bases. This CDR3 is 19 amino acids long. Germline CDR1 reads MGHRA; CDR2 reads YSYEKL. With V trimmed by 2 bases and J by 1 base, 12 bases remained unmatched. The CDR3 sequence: CASSQSHSNRGHAKNIQYF. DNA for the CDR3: TGCGCCAGCAGCCAATCGCATTCTAACAGGGGGCATGCCAAAAACATTCAGTACTTC.

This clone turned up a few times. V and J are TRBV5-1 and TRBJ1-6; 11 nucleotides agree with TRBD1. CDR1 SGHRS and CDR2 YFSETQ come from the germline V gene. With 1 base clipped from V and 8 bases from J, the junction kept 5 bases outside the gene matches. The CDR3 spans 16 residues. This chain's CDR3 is CASSLSGQGDDSPLHF. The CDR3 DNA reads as TGCGCCAGCAGCTTGTCGGGACAGGGGGACGATTCACCCCTCCACTTT. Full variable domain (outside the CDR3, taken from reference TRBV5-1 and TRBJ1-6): KAGVTQTPRYLIKTRGQQVTLSCSPISGHRSVSWYQQTPGQGLQFLFEYFSETQRNKGNFPGRFSGRQFSNSRSEMNVSTLELGDSALYLCASSLSGQGDDSPLHFGNGTRLTVT.

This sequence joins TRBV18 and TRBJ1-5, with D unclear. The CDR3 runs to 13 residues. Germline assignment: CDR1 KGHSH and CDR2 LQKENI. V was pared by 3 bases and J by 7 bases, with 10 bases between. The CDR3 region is CASSPGSQQPQHF. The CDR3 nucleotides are TGTGCCAGCTCACCGGGGAGCCAGCAGCCCCAGCATTTT.

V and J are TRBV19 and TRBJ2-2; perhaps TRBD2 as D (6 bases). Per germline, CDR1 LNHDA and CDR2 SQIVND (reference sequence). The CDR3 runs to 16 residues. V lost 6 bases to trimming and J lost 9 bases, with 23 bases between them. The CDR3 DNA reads TGTGCCAGTAGCCCCGGGGGACCCCGCGGAGGCCGGGAGCTGTTTTTT. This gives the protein CASSPGGPRGGRELFF.